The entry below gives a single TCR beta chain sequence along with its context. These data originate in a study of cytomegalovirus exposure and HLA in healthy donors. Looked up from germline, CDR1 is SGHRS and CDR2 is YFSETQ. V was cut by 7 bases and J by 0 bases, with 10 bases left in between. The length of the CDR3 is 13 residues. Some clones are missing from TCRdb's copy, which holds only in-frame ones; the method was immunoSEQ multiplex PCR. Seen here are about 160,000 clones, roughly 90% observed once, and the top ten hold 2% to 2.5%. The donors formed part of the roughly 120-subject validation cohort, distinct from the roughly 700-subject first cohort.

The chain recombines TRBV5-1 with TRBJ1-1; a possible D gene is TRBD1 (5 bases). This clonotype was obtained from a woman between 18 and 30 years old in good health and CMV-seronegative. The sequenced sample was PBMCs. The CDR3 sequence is CASQATVNTEAFF. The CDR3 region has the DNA TGCGCCAGCCAGGCGACAGTGAACACTGAAGCTTTCTTT.